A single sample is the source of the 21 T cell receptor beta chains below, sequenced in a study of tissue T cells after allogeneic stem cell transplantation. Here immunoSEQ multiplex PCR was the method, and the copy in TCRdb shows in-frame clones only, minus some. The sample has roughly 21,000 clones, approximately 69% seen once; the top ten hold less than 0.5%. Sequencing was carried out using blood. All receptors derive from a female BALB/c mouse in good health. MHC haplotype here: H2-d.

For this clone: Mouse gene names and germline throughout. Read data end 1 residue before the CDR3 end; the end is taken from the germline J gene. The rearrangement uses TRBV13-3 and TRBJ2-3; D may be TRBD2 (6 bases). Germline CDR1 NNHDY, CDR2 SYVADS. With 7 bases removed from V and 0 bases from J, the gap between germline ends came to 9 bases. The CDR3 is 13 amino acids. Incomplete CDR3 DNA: TGTGCCAGCTGGGGGACTAGTGCAGAAACGCTGTAT. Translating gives CASWGTSAETLY. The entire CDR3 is CASWGTSAETLYF.

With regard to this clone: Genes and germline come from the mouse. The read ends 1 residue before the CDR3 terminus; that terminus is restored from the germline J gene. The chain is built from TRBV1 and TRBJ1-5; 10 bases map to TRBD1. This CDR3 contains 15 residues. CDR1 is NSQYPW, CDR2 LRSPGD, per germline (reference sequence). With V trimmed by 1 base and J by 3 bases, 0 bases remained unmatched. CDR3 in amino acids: CTCSAGTGGNQAPLF. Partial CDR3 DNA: TGCACCTGCAGTGCAGGGACAGGGGGCAACCAGGCTCCGCTT.

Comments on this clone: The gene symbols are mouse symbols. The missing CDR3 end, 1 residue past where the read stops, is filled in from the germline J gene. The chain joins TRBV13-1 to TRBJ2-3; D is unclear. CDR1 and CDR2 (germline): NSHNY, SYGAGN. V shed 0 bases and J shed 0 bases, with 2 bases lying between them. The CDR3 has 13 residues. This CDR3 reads CASSDVSAETLYF. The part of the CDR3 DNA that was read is TGTGCCAGCAGTGATGTAAGTGCAGAAACGCTGTAT.

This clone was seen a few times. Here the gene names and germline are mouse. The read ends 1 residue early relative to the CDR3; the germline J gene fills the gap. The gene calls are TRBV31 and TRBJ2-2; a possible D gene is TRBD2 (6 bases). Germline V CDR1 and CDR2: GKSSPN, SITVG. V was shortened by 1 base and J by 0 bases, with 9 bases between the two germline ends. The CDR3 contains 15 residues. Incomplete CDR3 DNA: TGTGCCTGGAGTCCTGGGGTTCCAAACACCGGGCAGCTCTAC. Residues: CAWSPGVPNTGQLY. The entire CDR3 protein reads CAWSPGVPNTGQLYF.

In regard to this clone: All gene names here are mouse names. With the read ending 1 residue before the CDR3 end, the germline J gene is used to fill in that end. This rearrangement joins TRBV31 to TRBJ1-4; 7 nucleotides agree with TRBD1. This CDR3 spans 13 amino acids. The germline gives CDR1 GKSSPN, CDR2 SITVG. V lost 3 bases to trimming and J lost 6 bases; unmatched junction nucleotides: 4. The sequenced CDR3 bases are TGTGCCTGGAGGACAGGGAGAGACGAAAGATTATTT. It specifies CAWRTGRDERLF. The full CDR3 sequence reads CAWRTGRDERLFF.

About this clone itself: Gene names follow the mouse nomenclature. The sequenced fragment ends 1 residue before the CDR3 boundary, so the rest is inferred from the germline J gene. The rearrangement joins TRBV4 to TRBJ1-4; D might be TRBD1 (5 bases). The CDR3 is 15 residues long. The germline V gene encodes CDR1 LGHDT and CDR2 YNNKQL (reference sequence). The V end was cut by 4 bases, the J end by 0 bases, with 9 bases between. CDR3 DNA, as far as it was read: TGTGCCAGCAGCTCGCCAGGGATTTCCAACGAAAGATTATTT. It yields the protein CASSSPGISNERLF. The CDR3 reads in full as CASSSPGISNERLFF.

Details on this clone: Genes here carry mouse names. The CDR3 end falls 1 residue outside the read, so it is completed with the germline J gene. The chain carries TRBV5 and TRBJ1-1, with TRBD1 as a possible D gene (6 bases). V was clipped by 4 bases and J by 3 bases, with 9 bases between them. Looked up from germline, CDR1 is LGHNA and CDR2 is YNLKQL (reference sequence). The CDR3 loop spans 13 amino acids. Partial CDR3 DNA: TGTGCCAGCAGCCCCCGGACAGACACAGAAGTCTTC. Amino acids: CASSPRTDTEVF. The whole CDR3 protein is CASSPRTDTEVFF.

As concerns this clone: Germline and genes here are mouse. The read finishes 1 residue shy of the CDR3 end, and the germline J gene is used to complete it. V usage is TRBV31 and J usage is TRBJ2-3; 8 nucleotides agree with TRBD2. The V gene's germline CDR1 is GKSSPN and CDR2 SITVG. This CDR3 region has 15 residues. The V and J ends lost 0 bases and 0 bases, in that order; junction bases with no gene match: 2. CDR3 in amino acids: CAWSLWGDSAETLYF. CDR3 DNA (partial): TGTGCCTGGAGTCTCTGGGGGGATAGTGCAGAAACGCTGTAT.

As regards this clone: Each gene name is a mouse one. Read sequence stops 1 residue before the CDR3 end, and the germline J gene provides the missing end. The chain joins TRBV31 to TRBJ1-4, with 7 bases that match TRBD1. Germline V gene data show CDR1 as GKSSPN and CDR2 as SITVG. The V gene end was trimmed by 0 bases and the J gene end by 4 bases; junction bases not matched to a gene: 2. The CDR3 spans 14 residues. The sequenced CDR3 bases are TGTGCCTGGAGTCTGAGGGGGCTCAACGAAAGATTATTT. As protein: CAWSLRGLNERLF. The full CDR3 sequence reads CAWSLRGLNERLFF. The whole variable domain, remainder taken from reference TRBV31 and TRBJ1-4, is AQTIHQWPVAEIKAVGSPLSLGCTIKGKSSPNLYWYWQATGGTLQQLFYSITVGQVESVVQLNLSASRPKDDQFILSTEKLLLSHSGFYLCAWSLRGLNERLFFGHGTKLSVL.

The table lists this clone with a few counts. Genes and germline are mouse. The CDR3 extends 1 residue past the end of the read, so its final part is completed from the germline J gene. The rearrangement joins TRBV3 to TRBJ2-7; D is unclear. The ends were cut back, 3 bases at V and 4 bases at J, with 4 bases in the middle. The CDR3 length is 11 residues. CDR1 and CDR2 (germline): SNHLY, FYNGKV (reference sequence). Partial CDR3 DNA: TGTGCCAGCAGCTTGGGGTATGAACAGTAC. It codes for CASSLGYEQY. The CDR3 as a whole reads CASSLGYEQYF.

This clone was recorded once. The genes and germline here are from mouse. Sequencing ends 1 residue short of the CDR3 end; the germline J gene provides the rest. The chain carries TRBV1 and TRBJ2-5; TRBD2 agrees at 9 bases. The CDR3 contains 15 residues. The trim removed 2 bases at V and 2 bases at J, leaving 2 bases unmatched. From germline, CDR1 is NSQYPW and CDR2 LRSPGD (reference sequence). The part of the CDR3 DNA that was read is TGCACCTGCAGTGCATCTGGGGGGGTCCAAGACACCCAGTAC. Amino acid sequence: CTCSASGGVQDTQY. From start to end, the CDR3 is CTCSASGGVQDTQYF.

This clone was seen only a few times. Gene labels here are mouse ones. The covered CDR3 bases are TGTGCCAGCAGTCCAAGACAGGGGGCTGTAGAACAGTAC. It codes for CASSPRQGAVEQY. Given in full, the CDR3 is CASSPRQGAVEQYF. The chain recombines TRBV19 with TRBJ2-7; 10 bases agree with TRBD1. The read is 1 residue too short to cover the CDR3 end, so that end is filled in from the germline J gene. The J segment lost 7 bases and the V segment lost 4 bases, leaving 8 bases of the junction unmatched. This CDR3 has 14 amino acids. Looked up from germline, CDR1 is FNHDT and CDR2 is SITEND (reference sequence).

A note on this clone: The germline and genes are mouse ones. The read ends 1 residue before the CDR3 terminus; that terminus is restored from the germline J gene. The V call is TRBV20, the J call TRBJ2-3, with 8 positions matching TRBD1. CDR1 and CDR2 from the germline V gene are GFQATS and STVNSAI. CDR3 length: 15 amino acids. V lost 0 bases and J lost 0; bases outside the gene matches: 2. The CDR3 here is CGARDQGASAETLYF. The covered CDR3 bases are TGTGGTGCTAGGGACCAGGGGGCTAGTGCAGAAACGCTGTAT.

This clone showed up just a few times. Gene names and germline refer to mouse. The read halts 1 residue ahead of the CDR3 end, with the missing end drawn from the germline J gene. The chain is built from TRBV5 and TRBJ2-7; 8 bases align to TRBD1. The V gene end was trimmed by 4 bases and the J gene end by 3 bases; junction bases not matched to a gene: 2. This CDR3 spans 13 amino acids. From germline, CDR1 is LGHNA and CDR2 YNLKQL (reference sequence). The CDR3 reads CASSPGQDYEQYF. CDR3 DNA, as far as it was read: TGTGCCAGCAGCCCGGGACAGGACTATGAACAGTAC.

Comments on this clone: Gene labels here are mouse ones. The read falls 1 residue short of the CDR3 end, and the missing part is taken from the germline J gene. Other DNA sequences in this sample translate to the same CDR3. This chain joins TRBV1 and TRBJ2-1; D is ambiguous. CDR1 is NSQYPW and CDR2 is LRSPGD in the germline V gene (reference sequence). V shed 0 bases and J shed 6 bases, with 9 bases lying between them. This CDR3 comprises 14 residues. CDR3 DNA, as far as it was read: TGCACCTGCAGTGCAGAGGCTGGAGGTGCTGAGCAGTTC. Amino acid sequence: CTCSAEAGGAEQF. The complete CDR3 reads CTCSAEAGGAEQFF.

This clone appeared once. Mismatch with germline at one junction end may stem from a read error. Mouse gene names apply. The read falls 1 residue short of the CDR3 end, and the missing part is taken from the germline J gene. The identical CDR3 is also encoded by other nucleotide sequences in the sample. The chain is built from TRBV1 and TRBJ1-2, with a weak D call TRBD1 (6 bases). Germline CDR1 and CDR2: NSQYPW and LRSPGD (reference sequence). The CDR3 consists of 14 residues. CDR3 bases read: TGCACCTGCAGTGCACGGGGGGCAAATTCCGACTACACC. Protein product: CTCSARGANSDYT. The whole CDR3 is CTCSARGANSDYTF.

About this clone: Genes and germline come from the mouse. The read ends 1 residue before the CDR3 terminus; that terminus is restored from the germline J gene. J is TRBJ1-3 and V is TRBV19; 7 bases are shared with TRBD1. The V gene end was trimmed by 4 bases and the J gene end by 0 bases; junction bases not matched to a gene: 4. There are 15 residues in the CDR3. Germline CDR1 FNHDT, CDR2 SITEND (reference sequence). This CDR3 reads CASSSTGPSGNTLYF. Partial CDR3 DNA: TGTGCCAGCAGTTCGACAGGGCCTTCTGGAAATACGCTCTAT.

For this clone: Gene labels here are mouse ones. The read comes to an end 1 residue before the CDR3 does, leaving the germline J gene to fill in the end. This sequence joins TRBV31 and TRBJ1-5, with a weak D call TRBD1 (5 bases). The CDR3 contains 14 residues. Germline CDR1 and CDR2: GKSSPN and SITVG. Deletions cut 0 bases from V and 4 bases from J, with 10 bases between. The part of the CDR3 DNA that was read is TGTGCCTGGAGTCTAGGGACGGTAAACCAGGCTCCGCTT. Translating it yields CAWSLGTVNQAPL. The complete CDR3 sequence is CAWSLGTVNQAPLF.

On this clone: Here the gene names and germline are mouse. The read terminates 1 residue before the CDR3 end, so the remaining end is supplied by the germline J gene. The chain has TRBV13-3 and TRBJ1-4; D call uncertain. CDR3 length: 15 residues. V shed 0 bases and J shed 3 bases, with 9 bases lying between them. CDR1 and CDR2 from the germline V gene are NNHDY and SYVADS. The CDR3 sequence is CASSDEGKTNERLFF. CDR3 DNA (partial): TGTGCCAGCAGTGATGAAGGGAAGACCAACGAAAGATTATTT.

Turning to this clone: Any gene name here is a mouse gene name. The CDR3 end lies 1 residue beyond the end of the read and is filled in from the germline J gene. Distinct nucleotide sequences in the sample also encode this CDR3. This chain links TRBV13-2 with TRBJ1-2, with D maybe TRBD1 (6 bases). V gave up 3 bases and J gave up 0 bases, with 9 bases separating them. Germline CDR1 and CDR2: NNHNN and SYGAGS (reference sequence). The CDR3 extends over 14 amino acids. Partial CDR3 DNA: TGTGCCAGCGGTGCAGGGACAACAAACTCCGACTACACC. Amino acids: CASGAGTTNSDYT. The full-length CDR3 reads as CASGAGTTNSDYTF.

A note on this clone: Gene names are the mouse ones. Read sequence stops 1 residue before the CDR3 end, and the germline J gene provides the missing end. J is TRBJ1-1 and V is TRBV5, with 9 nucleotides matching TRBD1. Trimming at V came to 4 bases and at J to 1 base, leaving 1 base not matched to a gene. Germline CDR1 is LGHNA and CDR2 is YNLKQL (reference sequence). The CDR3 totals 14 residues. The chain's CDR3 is CASSRGQGNTEVFF. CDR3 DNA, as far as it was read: TGTGCCAGCAGCCGGGGACAGGGGAACACAGAAGTCTTC.